The 22 T cell receptor beta chains below all came from one sample that was sequenced in a study of cytomegalovirus exposure and HLA in healthy donors. Libraries were prepared by immunoSEQ multiplex PCR; TCRdb keeps only in-frame clonotypes and omits some of them. The sample yields 250,000 to 350,000 clones, approximately 90% seen once. The sample consisted of PBMCs. The source of these receptors is a woman younger than 35 in good health and CMV-seronegative.

The chain has TRBV6-5 and TRBJ1-1; 8 bases are a match to TRBD1. Germline loops: CDR1 MNHEY, CDR2 SVGAGI. The CDR3 spans 14 residues. V dropped 7 bases and J dropped 4; count of bases not matched to a gene: 8. The CDR3 DNA is TGTGCCAGCACGAGACAGGGGCGGAGCACTGAAGCTTTCTTT. It translates to CASTRQGRSTEAFF.

V and J are TRBV11-2 and TRBJ1-5, with D unclear. V was cut by 8 bases and J by 3 bases, with 20 bases left in between. The CDR3 runs to 16 residues. The germline V gene encodes CDR1 SGHAT and CDR2 FQNNGV. This CDR3 reads CASPQRPGGHNQPQHF. In DNA form, the CDR3 reads TGTGCCAGCCCCCAACGGCCAGGAGGGCACAATCAGCCCCAGCATTTT.

This clone was observed a single time. The genes are TRBV7-5 and TRBJ1-5. TRBV7-5 is labeled a pseudogene. CDR3 length: 12 amino acids. CDR3 sequence reads: CVRILSNQPQHF. CDR3 DNA sequence: TGTGTCAGAATTCTCTCGAATCAGCCCCAGCATTTT.

The V call is TRBV27, the J call TRBJ2-5; tentative D call: TRBD2 (6 bases). V shed 1 base and J shed 1 base, with 19 bases lying between them. CDR3 length: 18 amino acids. The germline CDR1 and CDR2 sequences are MNHEY and SMNVEV (reference sequence). The CDR3 region is CASSLYRLSDYSQETQYF. CDR3 DNA: TGTGCCAGCAGTTTATATAGGTTGTCGGACTACAGCCAAGAGACCCAGTACTTC.

The gene calls are TRBV4-1 and TRBJ1-2; tentatively, D is TRBD1 (6 bases). V was pared by 0 bases and J by 5 bases, with 16 bases between. This CDR3 region has 16 residues. Germline assignment: CDR1 MGHRA and CDR2 YSYEKL. This CDR3 reads CASSQDVTGSGYGYTF. DNA for the CDR3: TGCGCCAGCAGCCAAGATGTCACAGGGAGTGGGTATGGCTACACCTTC.

This clone occurred once. The rearrangement joins TRBV2 to TRBJ2-7; D possibly corresponds to TRBD1 (5 bases). The ends were cut back, 5 bases at V and 6 bases at J, with 11 bases in the middle. Germline V gene sequence: CDR1 SNHLY, CDR2 FYNNEI. CDR3 length: 12 residues. The CDR3 loop is CASSQQASEQYF. The CDR3 bases are TGTGCCAGCAGTCAACAGGCTTCCGAGCAGTACTTC. The variable domain in full, with the rest retrieved from reference TRBV2 and TRBJ2-7, is EPEVTQTPSHQVTQMGQEVILRCVPISNHLYFYWYRQILGQKVEFLVSFYNNEISEKSEIFDDQFSVERPDGSNFTLKIRSTKLEDSAMYFCASSQQASEQYFGPGTRLTVT.

The chain combines TRBV18 with TRBJ1-4; D is uncertain. Germline CDR1 is KGHSH and CDR2 is LQKENI. Trimming cost V 2 bases and J 5 bases, with 15 bases left between them. This CDR3 is built from 16 residues. CDR3 DNA: TGTGCCAGCTCACCATTCGTTGGGCAACTGAATGAAAAACTGTTTTTT. This encodes CASSPFVGQLNEKLFF.

This clone was seen once. The rearrangement links TRBV11-2 to TRBJ2-7; no reliable D call. CDR3 length: 12 residues. V was cut by 3 bases and J by 5 bases, with 8 bases left in between. Germline V gene data show CDR1 as SGHAT and CDR2 as FQNNGV. The chain's CDR3 is CASSLGSNEQYF. The CDR3 DNA is TGTGCCAGCAGCTTGGGCAGCAACGAGCAGTACTTC.

A note on this clone: In the same sample, other DNA sequences code for this CDR3. The chain has TRBV30 and TRBJ1-5; TRBD1 aligns across 8 bases. The ends lost 3 bases at V and 6 bases at J; junction bases unmatched: 4. Germline CDR1 GTSNPN, CDR2 SVGIG (reference sequence). The CDR3 consists of 13 residues. The DNA of the CDR3 is TGTGCCTGGAGAGGACAGGGCGGTCAGCCCCAGCATTTT. Its translation is CAWRGQGGQPQHF. The whole variable domain, filled in from reference TRBV30 and TRBJ1-5, reads SQTIHQWPATLVQPVGSPLSLECTVEGTSNPNLYWYRQAAGRGLQLLFYSVGIGQISSEVPQNLSASRPQDRQFILSSKKLLLSDSGFYLCAWRGQGGQPQHFGDGTRLSIL.

This sequence joins TRBV28 and TRBJ1-2, with 8 bases matching TRBD1. Germline V gives CDR1 MDHEN, CDR2 SYDVKM. Losses at the gene ends were 6 bases for V and 4 bases for J; bases not matched to a gene: 7. This CDR3 has 14 residues. This chain's CDR3 is CASRLGQGIYGYTF. The CDR3 region has the DNA TGTGCCAGCAGATTAGGACAGGGCATCTATGGCTACACCTTC.

The chain carries TRBV9 and TRBJ2-3; 8 bases are shared with TRBD1. V lost 5 bases and J lost 7; bases outside the gene matches: 3. Germline loops: CDR1 SGDLS, CDR2 YYNGEE. The CDR3 loop spans 12 amino acids. The CDR3 reads CASRGTGNTQYF. In DNA, the CDR3 is TGTGCCAGCAGAGGGACAGGCAATACGCAGTATTTT. The variable domain in full, completed from reference TRBV9 and TRBJ2-3, reads DSGVTQTPKHLITATGQRVTLRCSPRSGDLSVYWYQQSLDQGLQFLIQYYNGEERAKGNILERFSAQQFPDLHSELNLSSLELGDSALYFCASRGTGNTQYFGPGTRLTVL.

The J gene is TRBJ1-1, the V gene TRBV27; TRBD1 matches 7 bases. There are 16 residues in the CDR3. Germline V gene lookup returns CDR1 MNHEY and CDR2 SMNVEV (reference sequence). Trimming removed 1 base from V and 0 bases from J; junction bases left unmatched: 5. The CDR3 loop reads CASSLFGTAMNTEAFF. The CDR3 bases are TGTGCCAGCAGTTTATTCGGGACAGCCATGAACACTGAAGCTTTCTTT.

This clone was recorded only once. The V call is TRBV19, the J call TRBJ1-2; weak D call: TRBD1 (5 bases). V was pared by 6 bases and J by 0 bases, with 14 bases between. The V gene's germline CDR1 is LNHDA and CDR2 SQIVND (reference sequence). This CDR3 has 15 amino acids. Written as DNA, the CDR3 is TGTGCCAGTAGCGTCAGGGAAATTACTAACTATGGCTACACCTTC. This codes for CASSVREITNYGYTF.

The chain carries TRBV29-1 and TRBJ2-1; the match to TRBD1 covers 9 bases. This CDR3 comprises 17 residues. With 0 bases clipped from V and 2 bases from J, the junction kept 8 bases outside the gene matches. Germline loops: CDR1 SQVTM, CDR2 ANQGSEA. This CDR3 is CSVEDWVGTGTYNEQFF. CDR3 sequence (DNA): TGCAGCGTTGAAGATTGGGTCGGGACAGGGACCTACAATGAGCAGTTCTTC.

The chain couples TRBV13 to TRBJ2-1; possibly TRBD2 for D (5 bases). The CDR3 runs to 14 residues. CDR1 and CDR2 from the germline V gene are PRHDT and FYEKMQ (reference sequence). V dropped 5 bases and J dropped 5 bases, with 13 bases sitting between them. CDR3 protein: CASSLSWENNEQFF. Here the CDR3 DNA reads TGTGCCAGCAGCCTTTCCTGGGAGAACAATGAGCAGTTCTTC.

The table lists this clone with a count of one. The chain couples TRBV28 to TRBJ2-3, with TRBD1 matching over 7 bases. Germline trimming cut 5 bases from V and 6 bases from J; bases unmatched to any gene: 17. The CDR3 consists of 17 residues. Per germline, CDR1 MDHEN and CDR2 SYDVKM. CDR3 protein: CASSLTSGTVGGDTQYF. DNA of the CDR3: TGTGCCAGCAGTCTTACTTCCGGGACAGTCGGTGGGGATACGCAGTATTTT.

This chain joins TRBV28 and TRBJ2-5, with TRBD2 identical over 8 bases. Germline-derived CDR1 and CDR2 are MDHEN and SYDVKM. After removal of 7 bases from V and 0 bases from J, the junction contained 13 bases not matched to a gene. This CDR3 region has 17 residues. CDR3 sequence: CASKHTRGGRNQETQYF. DNA of the CDR3: TGTGCCAGCAAACACACCAGGGGCGGGAGGAACCAAGAGACCCAGTACTTC.

This clone was seen just once. This chain uses TRBV9 with TRBJ1-1; 7 bases map to TRBD1. The trim removed 1 base at V and 1 base at J, leaving 10 bases unmatched. The germline V gene has CDR1 SGDLS and CDR2 YYNGEE. CDR3 length: 17 amino acids. DNA for the CDR3: TGTGCCAGCAGCGTACAAGCAGGGGGGCAGAGGAACACTGAAGCTTTCTTT. Encoded protein: CASSVQAGGQRNTEAFF.

The V and J genes are TRBV15 and TRBJ2-7; 7 bases are shared with TRBD1. Unmatched junction bases numbered 6, after V lost 1 base and J lost 0 bases. The germline V gene has CDR1 LNHNV and CDR2 YYDKDF (reference sequence). This CDR3 comprises 16 residues. The chain's CDR3 is CATSRAPGTASYEQYF. Here the CDR3 DNA reads TGTGCCACCAGCAGAGCGCCCGGGACAGCCTCCTACGAGCAGTACTTC.

The chain employs TRBV7-3 and TRBJ2-1; tentative D call: TRBD2 (6 bases). The CDR3 covers 18 residues. The germline V gene encodes CDR1 SGHTA and CDR2 FQGTGA. Trimming took 1 base from V and 0 from J, leaving 16 bases between them. CDR3 in amino acids: CASSLNPLSSGSYNEQFF. CDR3 DNA sequence: TGTGCCAGCAGCTTAAACCCCCTCAGTAGCGGCTCCTACAATGAGCAGTTCTTC.

V is TRBV27 and J is TRBJ1-2, with 8 positions matching TRBD1. The CDR3 totals 16 residues. After removal of 6 bases from V and 2 bases from J, the junction contained 11 bases not matched to a gene. The germline V gene encodes CDR1 MNHEY and CDR2 SMNVEV (reference sequence). This CDR3 is CASRKIGTGVNYGYTF. CDR3 DNA: TGTGCCAGCAGGAAAATCGGGACAGGCGTAAACTATGGCTACACCTTC.

This clone came up a few times. This sequence joins TRBV7-7 and TRBJ2-2, with D possibly TRBD2 on 5 matching bases. This CDR3 region has 15 residues. Germline CDR1 and CDR2: SSHAT and FNYEAQ (reference sequence). Trimming removed 4 bases from V and 6 bases from J, with 15 bases in between. CDR3 amino acids: CASSSSEGSPGELFF. CDR3 sequence (DNA): TGTGCCAGCAGCTCTTCTGAGGGTTCCCCCGGGGAGCTGTTTTTT.